This T cell receptor beta chain came from a study of cytomegalovirus exposure and HLA in healthy donors (dated by TCRdb to 2016 to 2017). With respect to the entire study: According to a later analysis, one platform produced both the 110 or so validation repertoires and the roughly 640 repertoires of the first cohort. The study combined high-throughput TCR immunosequencing, statistical association of individual TCRs with disease status, and machine learning to predict cytomegalovirus infection status. Along with the 666-subject first cohort, a separate validation cohort of some 130 different subjects was used. The aim of the study was to test whether cataloging public T cell receptors could identify signatures of past pathogen exposure. General findings and caveats noted by the study authors: Across donors, most TCR sequences were observed very rarely, whereas some public TCRs were present in many individuals. In the study, roughly 160 TCR beta chains were listed as associated with cytomegalovirus. The classifier was reported to diagnose cytomegalovirus status with high specificity and sensitivity in both the original and validation cohorts. The authors suggested that the approach could potentially be generalized to other disease states and immunological phenotypes. The validation cohort had no HLA typing available for a later analysis, so co-occurrence within that cohort was assessed over all 120 or so repertoires. A later analysis found that TCRs clustered in the first cohort also tended to co-occur in the 120 validation repertoires, with more than 90% of cluster scores above 0. Three of the identified cytomegalovirus-associated TCR beta chains were confirmed in vitro to be specific for cytomegalovirus antigens.

Trimming leaves V shorter by 5 bases and J shorter by 5 bases, with the junction holding 10 bases beyond the gene matches. CDR3 length: 15 amino acids, cysteine to phenylalanine. The sequence is cut down to CDR3 DNA, 45 bases in frame from base 1. CDR1 and CDR2, per the germline V gene, are WSHSY and SAAADI. A note on this clone: Its recognized antigen is unknown. Qualities for individual bases were not recorded, and no much larger clone is one base off.

The library was produced with the immunoSEQ multiplex PCR assay. The authors' pipeline ran thus. A statistical classification framework was developed to diagnose cytomegalovirus status using the catalog of TCR beta chain sequences. The table comes from immuneACCESS by way of TCRdb, which keeps in-frame sequences with V and J called. Part of the clones is missing from these tables; in studies checked, under half for an unresolved V gene and the rest for unknown reasons. V, J and clone size derive from that table, while D and trimming were established from the DNA sequence. The sample table shows 130,000 to 150,000 clones, and 89% are seen once. The top ten constitute 9% of the sample. The donors were included in the validation cohort of over a hundred subjects, a group kept apart from the roughly 700-subject first cohort.

Recombination connected TRBV10-2 to TRBJ2-7, and 9 junctional nucleotides match TRBD2. The source is a woman under 30 in good health and CMV-seropositive. The sequenced material came from PBMCs. The CDR3 is CASSRAGGLANEQYF. Here is the DNA: TGCGCCAGCAGTAGAGCGGGGGGTTTAGCCAACGAGCAGTACTTC.